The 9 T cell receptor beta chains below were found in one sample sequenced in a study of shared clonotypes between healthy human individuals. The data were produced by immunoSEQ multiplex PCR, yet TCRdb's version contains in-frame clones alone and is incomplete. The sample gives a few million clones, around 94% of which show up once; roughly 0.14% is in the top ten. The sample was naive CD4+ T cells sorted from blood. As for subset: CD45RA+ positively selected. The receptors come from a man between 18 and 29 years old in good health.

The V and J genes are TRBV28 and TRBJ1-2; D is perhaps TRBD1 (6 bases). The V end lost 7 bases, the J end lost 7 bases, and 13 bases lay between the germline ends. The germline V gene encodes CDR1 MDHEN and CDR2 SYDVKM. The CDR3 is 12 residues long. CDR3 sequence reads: CASKGGGIGYTF. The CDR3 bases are TGTGCCAGCAAAGGGGGGGGCATTGGCTACACCTTC.

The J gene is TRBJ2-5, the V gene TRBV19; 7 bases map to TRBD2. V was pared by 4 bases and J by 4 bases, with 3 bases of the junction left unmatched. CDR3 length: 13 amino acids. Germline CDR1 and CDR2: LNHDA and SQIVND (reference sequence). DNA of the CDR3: TGTGCCAGTAGTAGGACTAGGGGAGAGACCCAGTACTTC. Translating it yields CASSRTRGETQYF.

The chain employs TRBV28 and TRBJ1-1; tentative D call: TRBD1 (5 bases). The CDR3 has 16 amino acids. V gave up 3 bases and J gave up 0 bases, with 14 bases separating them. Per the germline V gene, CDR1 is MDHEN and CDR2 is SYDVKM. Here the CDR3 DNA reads TGTGCCAGCAGTTTTGGGCAGGGACTCATGAACACTGAAGCTTTCTTT. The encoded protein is CASSFGQGLMNTEAFF.

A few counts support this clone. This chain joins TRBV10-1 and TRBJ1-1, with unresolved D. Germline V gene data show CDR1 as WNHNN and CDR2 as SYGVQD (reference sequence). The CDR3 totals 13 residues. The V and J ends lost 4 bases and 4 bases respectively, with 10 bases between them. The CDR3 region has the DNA TGCGCCAGCAGTGGACTTCTTGGCACTGAAGCTTTCTTT. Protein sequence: CASSGLLGTEAFF.

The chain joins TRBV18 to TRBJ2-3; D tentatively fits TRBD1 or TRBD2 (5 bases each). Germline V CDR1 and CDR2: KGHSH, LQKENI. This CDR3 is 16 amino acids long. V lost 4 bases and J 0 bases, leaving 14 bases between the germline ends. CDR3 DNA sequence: TGTGCCAGCTCACTTCGGGACGTAGCTAGCACAGATACGCAGTATTTT. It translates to CASSLRDVASTDTQYF.

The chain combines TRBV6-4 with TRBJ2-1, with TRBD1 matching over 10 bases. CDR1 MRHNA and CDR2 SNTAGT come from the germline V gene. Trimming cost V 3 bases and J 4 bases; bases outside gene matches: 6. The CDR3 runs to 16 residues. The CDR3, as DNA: TGTGCCAGCAGTGAAGTCCCGGGACAGGGGTACAATGAGCAGTTCTTC. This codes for CASSEVPGQGYNEQFF.

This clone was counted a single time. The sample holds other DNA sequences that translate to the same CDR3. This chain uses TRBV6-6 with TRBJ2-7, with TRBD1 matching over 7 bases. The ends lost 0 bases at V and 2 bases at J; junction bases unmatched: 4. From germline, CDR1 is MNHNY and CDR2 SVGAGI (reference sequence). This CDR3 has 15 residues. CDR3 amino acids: CASSYSNRGTYEQYF. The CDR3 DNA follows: TGTGCCAGCAGTTACTCCAACAGGGGTACCTACGAGCAGTACTTC.

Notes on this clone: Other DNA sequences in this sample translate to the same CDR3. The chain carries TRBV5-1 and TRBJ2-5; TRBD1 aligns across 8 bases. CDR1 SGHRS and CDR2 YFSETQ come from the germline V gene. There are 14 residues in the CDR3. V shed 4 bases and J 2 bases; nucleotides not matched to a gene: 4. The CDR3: CASSPGTGQETQYF. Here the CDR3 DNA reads TGCGCCAGCAGCCCAGGGACAGGTCAAGAGACCCAGTACTTC.

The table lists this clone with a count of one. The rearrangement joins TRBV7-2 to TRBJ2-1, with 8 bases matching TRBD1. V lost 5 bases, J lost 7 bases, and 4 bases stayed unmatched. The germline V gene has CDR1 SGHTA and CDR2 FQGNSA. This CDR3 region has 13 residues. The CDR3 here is CASSKDRVNEQFF. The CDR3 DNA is TGTGCCAGCAGCAAGGACAGGGTAAATGAGCAGTTCTTC. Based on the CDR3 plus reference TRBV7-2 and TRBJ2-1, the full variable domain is GAGVSQSPSNKVTEKGKDVELRCDPISGHTALYWYRQSLGQGLEFLIYFQGNSAPDKSGLPSDRFSAERTGGSVSTLTIQRTQQEDSAVYLCASSKDRVNEQFFGPGTRLTVL.